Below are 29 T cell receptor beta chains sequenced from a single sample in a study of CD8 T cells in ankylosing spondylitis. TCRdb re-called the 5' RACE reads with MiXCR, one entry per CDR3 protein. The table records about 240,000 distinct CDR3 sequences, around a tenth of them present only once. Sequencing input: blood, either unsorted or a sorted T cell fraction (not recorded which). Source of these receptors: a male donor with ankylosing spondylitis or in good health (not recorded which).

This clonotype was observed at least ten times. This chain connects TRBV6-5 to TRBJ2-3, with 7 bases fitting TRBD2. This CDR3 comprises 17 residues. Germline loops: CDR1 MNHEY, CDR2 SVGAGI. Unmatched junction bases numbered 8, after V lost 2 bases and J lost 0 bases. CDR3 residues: CASSYASGTTSTDTQYF. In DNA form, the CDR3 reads TGTGCCAGCAGTTACGCCTCGGGGACTACCAGCACAGATACGCAGTATTTT.

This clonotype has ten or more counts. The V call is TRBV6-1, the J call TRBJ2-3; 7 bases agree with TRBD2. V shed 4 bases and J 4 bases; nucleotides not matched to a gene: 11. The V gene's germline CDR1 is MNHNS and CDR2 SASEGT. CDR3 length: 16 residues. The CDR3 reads CASSVSGSWMADTQYF. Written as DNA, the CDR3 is TGTGCCAGCAGTGTTAGCGGGTCTTGGATGGCAGATACGCAGTATTTT.

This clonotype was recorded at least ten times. In DNA form, the CDR3 reads TGCAGTGCTAAAGACGGGTACTATGGCTACACCTTC. Residues: CSAKDGYYGYTF. The chain carries TRBV20-1 and TRBJ1-2, with D uncertain. The CDR3 contains 12 residues. CDR1 and CDR2 (germline): DFQATT, SNEGSKA (reference sequence). Trimming pared 4 bases from V and 3 bases from J, leaving 9 bases between.

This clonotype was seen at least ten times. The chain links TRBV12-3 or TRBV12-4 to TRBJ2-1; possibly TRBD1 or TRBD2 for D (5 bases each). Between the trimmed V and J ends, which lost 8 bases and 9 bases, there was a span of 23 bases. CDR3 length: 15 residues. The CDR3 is CASGSGTALVGEQFF. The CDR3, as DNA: TGTGCCAGCGGGTCCGGGACGGCCCTAGTAGGTGAGCAGTTCTTC.

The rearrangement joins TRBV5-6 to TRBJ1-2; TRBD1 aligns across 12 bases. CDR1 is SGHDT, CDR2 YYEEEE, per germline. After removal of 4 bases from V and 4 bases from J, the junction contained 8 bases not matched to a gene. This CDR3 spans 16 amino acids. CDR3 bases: TGTGCCAGCAGCGTGGGACAGGGGGCTGCCTCCTATGGCTACACCTTC. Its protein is CASSVGQGAASYGYTF.

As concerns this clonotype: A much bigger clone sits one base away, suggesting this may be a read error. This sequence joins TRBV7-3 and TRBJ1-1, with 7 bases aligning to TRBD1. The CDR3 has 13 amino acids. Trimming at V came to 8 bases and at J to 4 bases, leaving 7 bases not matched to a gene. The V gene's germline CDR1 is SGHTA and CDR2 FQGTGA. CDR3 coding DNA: TGTGCCAGCCGCGCAACAGGGGTCACTGAAGCTTTCTTT. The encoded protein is CASRATGVTEAFF.

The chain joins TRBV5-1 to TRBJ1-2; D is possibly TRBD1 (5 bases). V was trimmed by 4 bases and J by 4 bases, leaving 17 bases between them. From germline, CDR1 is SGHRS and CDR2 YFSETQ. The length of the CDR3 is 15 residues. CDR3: CASSPRGDPIYGYTF. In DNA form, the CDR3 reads TGCGCCAGCAGCCCCCGGGGGGATCCCATCTATGGCTACACCTTC.

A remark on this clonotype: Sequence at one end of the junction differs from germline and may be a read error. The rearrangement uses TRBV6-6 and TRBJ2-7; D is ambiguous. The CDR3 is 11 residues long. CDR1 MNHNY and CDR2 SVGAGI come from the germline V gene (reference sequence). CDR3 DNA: TGTGCCAGCAGCCCATCCTACGGGCAGTACTTC. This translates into CASSPSYGQYF.

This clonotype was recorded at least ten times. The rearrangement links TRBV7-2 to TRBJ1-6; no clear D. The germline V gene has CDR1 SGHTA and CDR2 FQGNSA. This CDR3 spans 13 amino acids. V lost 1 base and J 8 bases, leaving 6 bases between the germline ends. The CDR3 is CASSLDADSPLHF. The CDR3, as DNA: TGTGCCAGCAGCTTAGATGCCGATTCACCCCTCCACTTT.

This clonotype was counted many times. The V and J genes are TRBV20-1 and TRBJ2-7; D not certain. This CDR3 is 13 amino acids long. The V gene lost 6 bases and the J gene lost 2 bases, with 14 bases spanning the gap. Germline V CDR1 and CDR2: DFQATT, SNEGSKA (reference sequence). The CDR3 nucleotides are TGCAGTGCCCGAATGATGCAGGCCTACGAGCAGTACTTC. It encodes CSARMMQAYEQYF.

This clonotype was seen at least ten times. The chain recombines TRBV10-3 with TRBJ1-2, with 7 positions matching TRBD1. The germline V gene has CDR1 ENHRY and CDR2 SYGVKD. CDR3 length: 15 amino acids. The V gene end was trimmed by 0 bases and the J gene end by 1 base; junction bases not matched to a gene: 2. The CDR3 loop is CAISESRDSNYGYTF. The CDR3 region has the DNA TGTGCCATCAGTGAGTCGCGGGACAGTAACTATGGCTACACCTTC.

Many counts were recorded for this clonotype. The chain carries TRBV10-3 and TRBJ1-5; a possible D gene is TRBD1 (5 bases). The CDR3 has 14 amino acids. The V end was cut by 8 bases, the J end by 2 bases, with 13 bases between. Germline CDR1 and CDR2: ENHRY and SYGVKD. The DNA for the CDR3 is TGTGCCATCGGGGGGGGGATCGGCAATCAGCCCCAGCATTTT. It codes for CAIGGGIGNQPQHF.

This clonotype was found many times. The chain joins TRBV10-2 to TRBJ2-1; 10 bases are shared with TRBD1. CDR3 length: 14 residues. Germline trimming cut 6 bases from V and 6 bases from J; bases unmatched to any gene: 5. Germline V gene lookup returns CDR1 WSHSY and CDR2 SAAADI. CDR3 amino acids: CASSRQGAANEQFF. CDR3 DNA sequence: TGCGCCAGCAGCCGACAGGGGGCGGCCAATGAGCAGTTCTTC.

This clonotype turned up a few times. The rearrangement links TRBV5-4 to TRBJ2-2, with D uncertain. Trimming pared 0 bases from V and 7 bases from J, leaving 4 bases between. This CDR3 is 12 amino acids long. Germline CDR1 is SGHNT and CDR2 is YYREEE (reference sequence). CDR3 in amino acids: CASSLDLGELFF. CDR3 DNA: TGTGCCAGCAGCTTGGATCTCGGGGAGCTGTTTTTT.

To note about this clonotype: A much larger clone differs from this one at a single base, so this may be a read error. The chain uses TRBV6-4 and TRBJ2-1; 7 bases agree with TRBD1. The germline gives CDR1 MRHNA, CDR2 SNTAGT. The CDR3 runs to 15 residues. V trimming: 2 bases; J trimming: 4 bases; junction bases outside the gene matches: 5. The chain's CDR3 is CASSDGDSEYNEQFF. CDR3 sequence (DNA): TGTGCCAGCAGTGACGGGGACAGTGAATACAATGAGCAGTTCTTC.

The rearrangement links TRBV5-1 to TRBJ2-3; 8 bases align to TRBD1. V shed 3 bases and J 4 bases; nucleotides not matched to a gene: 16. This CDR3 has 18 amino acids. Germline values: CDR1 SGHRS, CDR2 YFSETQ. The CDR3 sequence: CASSSENGQGASPDTQYF. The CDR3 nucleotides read TGCGCCAGCAGCTCTGAAAACGGACAGGGAGCTAGCCCAGATACGCAGTATTTT.

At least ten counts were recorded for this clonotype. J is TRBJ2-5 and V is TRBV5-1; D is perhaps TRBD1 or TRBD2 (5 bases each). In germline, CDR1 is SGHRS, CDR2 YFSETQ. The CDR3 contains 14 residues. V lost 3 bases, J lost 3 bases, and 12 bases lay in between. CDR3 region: CASSSLGTEETQYF. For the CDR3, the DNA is TGCGCCAGCAGCTCGCTAGGGACGGAAGAGACCCAGTACTTC.

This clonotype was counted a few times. The CDR3 is CASSQSGGPYNEQFF. DNA for the CDR3: TGTGCCAGCAGTCAAAGCGGGGGGCCTTACAATGAGCAGTTCTTC. The chain has TRBV6-1 and TRBJ2-1; TRBD2 matches 9 bases. V was pared by 5 bases and J by 4 bases, with 6 bases of the junction left unmatched. In germline, CDR1 is MNHNS, CDR2 SASEGT. This CDR3 is built from 15 residues.

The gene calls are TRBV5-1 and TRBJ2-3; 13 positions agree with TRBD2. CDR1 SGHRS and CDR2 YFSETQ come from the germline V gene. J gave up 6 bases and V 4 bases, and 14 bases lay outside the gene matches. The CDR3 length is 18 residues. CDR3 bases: TGCGCCAGCAGCCCAACTAGCGGGAGGGCCTCTCGCCGGGATACGCAGTATTTT. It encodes CASSPTSGRASRRDTQYF.

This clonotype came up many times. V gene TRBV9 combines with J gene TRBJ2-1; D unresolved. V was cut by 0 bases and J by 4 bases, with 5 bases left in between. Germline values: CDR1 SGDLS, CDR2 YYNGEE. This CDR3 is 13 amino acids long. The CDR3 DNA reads TGTGCCAGCAGCGTAGGCAGTTACAATGAGCAGTTCTTC. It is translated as CASSVGSYNEQFF.

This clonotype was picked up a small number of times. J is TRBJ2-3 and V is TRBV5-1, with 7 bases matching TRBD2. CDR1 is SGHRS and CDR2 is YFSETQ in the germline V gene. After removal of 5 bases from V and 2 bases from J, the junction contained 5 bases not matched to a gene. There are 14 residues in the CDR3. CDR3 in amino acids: CASRPGTNTDTQYF. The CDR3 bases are TGCGCCAGCAGGCCCGGGACTAACACAGATACGCAGTATTTT.

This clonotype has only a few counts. Written as DNA, the CDR3 is TGTGCCAGCAGCCGTCCGACGTACCAAAGGCTAGAGACCCAGTACTTC. Translated: CASSRPTYQRLETQYF. The chain joins TRBV5-5 to TRBJ2-5; D unclear. The CDR3 spans 16 residues. Per the germline V gene, CDR1 is SGHKS and CDR2 is YYEKEE (reference sequence). V was clipped by 4 bases and J by 4 bases, with 20 bases between them.

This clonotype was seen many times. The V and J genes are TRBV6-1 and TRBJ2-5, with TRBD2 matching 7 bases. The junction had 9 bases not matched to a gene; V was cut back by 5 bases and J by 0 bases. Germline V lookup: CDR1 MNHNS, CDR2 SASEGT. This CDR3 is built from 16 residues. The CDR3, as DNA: TGTGCCAGCAGTCAACGTAGCGGGTTCTACCAAGAGACCCAGTACTTC. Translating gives CASSQRSGFYQETQYF.

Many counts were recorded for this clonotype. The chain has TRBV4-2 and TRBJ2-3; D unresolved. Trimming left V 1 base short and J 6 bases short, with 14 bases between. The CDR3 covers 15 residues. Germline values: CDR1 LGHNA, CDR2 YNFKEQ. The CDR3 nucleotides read TGTGCCAGCAGCCAAGGTCCCCGAGAGGTTGATACGCAGTATTTT. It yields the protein CASSQGPREVDTQYF.

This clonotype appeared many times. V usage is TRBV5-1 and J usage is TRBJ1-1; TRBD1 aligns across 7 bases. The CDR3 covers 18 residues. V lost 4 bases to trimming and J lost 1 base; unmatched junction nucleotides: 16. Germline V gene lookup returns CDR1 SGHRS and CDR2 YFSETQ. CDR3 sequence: CASSPRRGQTDQNTEAFF. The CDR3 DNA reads TGCGCCAGCAGCCCCAGACGGGGACAGACCGACCAGAACACTGAAGCTTTCTTT. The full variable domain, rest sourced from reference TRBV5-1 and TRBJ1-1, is KAGVTQTPRYLIKTRGQQVTLSCSPISGHRSVSWYQQTPGQGLQFLFEYFSETQRNKGNFPGRFSGRQFSNSRSEMNVSTLELGDSALYLCASSPRRGQTDQNTEAFFGQGTRLTVV.

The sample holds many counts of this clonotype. Here the CDR3 DNA reads TGTGCCACTCCGGGACAGAGCCCAGATACGCAGTATTTT. This encodes CATPGQSPDTQYF. This sequence joins TRBV2 and TRBJ2-3; TRBD1 matches at 7 bases. Losses at the gene ends were 10 bases for V and 4 bases for J; bases not matched to a gene: 8. Germline-derived CDR1 and CDR2 are SNHLY and FYNNEI. The CDR3 covers 13 residues.

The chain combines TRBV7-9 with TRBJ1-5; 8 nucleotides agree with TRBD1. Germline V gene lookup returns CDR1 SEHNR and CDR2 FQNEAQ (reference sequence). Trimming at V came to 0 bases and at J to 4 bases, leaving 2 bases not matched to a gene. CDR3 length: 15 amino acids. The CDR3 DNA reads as TGTGCCAGCAGCTTAGCGGGACAGGAGAATCAGCCCCAGCATTTT. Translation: CASSLAGQENQPQHF. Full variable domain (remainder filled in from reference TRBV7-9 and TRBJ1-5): DTGVSQNPRHKITKRGQNVTFRCDPISEHNRLYWYRQTLGQGPEFLTYFQNEAQLEKSRLLSDRFSAERPKGSFSTLEIQRTEQGDSAMYLCASSLAGQENQPQHFGDGTRLSIL.

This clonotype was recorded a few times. The CDR3 sequence: CASSLDGYNSPLHF. The CDR3 region has the DNA TGTGCCAGCAGCTTAGACGGGTATAATTCACCCCTCCACTTT. The gene calls are TRBV7-2 and TRBJ1-6; the D is unclear. V lost 1 base and J 4 bases, leaving 5 bases between the germline ends. The CDR3 is 14 residues long. The germline gives CDR1 SGHTA, CDR2 FQGNSA.

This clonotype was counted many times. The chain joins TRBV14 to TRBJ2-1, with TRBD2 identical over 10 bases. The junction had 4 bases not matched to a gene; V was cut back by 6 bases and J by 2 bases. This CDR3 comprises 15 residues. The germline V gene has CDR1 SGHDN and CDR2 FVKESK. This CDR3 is CASRLSGGAYNEQFF. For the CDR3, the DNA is TGTGCCAGCAGACTCAGCGGGGGGGCCTACAATGAGCAGTTCTTC.